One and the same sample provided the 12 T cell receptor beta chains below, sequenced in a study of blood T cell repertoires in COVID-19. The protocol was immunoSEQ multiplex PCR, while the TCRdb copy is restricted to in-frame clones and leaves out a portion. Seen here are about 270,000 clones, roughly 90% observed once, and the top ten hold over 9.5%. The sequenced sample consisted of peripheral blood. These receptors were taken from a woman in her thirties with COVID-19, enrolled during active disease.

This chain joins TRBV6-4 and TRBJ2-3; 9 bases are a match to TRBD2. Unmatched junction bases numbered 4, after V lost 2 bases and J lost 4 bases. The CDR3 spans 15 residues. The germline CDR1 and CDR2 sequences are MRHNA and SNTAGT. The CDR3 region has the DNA TGTGCCAGCAGTGACGGGCCTAGCGGGGCAGATACGCAGTATTTT. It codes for CASSDGPSGADTQYF.

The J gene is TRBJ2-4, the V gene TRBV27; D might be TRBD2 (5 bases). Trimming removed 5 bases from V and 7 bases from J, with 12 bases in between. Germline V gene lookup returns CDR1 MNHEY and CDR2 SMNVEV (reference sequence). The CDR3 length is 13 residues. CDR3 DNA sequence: TGTGCCAGCAGTCCCGGGCGGGTCAACATTCAGTACTTC. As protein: CASSPGRVNIQYF.

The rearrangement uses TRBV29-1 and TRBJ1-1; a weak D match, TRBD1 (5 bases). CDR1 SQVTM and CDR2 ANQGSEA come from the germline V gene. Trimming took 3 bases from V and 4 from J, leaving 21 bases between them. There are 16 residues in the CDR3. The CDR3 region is CSVDPRWGEMGTEAFF. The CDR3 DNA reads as TGCAGCGTTGACCCACGGTGGGGGGAAATGGGCACTGAAGCTTTCTTT. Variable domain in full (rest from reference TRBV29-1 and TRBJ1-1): SAVISQKPSRDICQRGTSLTIQCQVDSQVTMMFWYRQQPGQSLTLIATANQGSEATYESGFVIDKFPISRPNLTFSTLTVSNMSPEDSSIYLCSVDPRWGEMGTEAFFGQGTRLTVV.

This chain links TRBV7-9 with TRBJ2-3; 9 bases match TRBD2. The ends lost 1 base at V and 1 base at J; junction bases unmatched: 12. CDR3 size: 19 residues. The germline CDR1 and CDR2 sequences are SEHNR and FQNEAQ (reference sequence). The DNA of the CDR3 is TGTGCCAGCAGCTTAGTAAACGGGGATAAGCGGGGGGGCACAGATACGCAGTATTTT. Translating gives CASSLVNGDKRGGTDTQYF.

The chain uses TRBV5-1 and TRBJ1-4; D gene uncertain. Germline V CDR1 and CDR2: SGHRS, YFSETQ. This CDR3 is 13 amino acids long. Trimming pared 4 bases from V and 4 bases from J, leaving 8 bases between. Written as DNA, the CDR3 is TGCGCCAGCAGCGAGGGTGATAATGAAAAACTGTTTTTT. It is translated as CASSEGDNEKLFF.

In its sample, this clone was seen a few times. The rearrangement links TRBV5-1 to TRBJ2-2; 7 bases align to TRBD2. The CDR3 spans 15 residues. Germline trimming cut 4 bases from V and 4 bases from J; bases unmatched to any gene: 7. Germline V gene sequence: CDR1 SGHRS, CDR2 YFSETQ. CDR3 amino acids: CASSTGLTTTGELFF. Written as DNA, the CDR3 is TGCGCCAGCAGCACGGGACTAACAACCACCGGGGAGCTGTTTTTT.

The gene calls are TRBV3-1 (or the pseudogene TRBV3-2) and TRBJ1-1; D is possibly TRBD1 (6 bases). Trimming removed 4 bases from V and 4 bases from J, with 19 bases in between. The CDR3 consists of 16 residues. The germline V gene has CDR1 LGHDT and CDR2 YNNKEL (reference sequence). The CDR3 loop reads CASSPLGAGALTEAFF. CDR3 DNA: TGTGCCAGCAGCCCCCTAGGGGCAGGGGCACTCACTGAAGCTTTCTTT.

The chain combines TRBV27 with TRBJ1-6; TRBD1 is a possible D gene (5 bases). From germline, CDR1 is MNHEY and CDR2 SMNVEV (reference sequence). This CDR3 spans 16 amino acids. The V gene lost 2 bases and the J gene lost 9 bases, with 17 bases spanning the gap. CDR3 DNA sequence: TGTGCCAGCAGTTTAAAAGCTGACAGCCCGACTTCACCCCTCCACTTT. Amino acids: CASSLKADSPTSPLHF.

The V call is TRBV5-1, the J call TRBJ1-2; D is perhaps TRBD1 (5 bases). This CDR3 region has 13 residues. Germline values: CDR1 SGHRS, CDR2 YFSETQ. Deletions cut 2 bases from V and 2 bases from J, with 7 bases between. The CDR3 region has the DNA TGCGCCAGCAGCTTACAGGACAACTATGGCTACACCTTC. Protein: CASSLQDNYGYTF.

Written as DNA, the CDR3 is TGTGCCAGCAGTTTAAGTGCCGGGGACAGGGTCGGCTCCTACGAGCAGTACTTC. This gives the protein CASSLSAGDRVGSYEQYF. The chain carries TRBV27 and TRBJ2-7, with TRBD1 matching 9 bases. CDR1 and CDR2 (germline): MNHEY, SMNVEV (reference sequence). V dropped 2 bases and J dropped 0; count of bases not matched to a gene: 11. The CDR3 is 18 residues long.

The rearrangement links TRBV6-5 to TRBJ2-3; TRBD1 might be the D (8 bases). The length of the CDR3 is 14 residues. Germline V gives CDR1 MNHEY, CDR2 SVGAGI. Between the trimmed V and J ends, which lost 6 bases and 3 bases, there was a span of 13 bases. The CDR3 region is CASRDREGTDTQYF. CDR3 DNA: TGTGCCAGCAGGGACAGGGAGGGAACAGATACGCAGTATTTT.

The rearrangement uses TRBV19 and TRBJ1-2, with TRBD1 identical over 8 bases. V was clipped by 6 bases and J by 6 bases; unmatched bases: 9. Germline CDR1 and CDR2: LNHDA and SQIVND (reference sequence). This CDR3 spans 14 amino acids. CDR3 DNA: TGTGCCAGTAGCCCCCCGACAGGGGCCCATGGCTACACCTTC. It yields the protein CASSPPTGAHGYTF.